One and the same sample provided the 21 T cell receptor beta chains below, sequenced in a study of cytomegalovirus exposure and HLA in healthy donors. Use of 60 Vbeta and 13 Jbeta primers characterized the PCR. TCRdb's table, derived via immunoSEQ multiplex PCR, lists solely in-frame clones and lacks some. The sample lists a few hundred thousand clones; approximately 83% were seen once. The specimen sequenced was PBMCs. The receptors derive from a woman aged 45-60 years in good health and CMV-seropositive.

The CDR3 bases are TGTGCCCGGGGGGCCGGTTTTTATGGCTACACCTTC. It specifies CARGAGFYGYTF. The chain combines TRBV30 with TRBJ1-2; D possibly corresponds to TRBD1 (6 bases). V dropped 8 bases and J dropped 5 bases, with 15 bases sitting between them. The germline CDR1 and CDR2 sequences are GTSNPN and SVGIG (reference sequence). The CDR3 length is 12 residues.

A word on this clone: Other DNA sequences in this sample translate to the same CDR3. The chain recombines TRBV4-1 with TRBJ1-2; D remains ambiguous. Between the trimmed V and J ends, which lost 4 bases and 4 bases, there was a span of 10 bases. Per germline, CDR1 MGHRA and CDR2 YSYEKL. There are 13 residues in the CDR3. CDR3 sequence (DNA): TGCGCCAGCAGCCGAGACCGCGCCTATGGCTACACCTTC. This codes for CASSRDRAYGYTF.

The J gene is TRBJ2-1, the V gene TRBV7-7; 7 nucleotides match TRBD1. CDR3 size: 15 residues. V trimming: 0 bases; J trimming: 2 bases; junction bases outside the gene matches: 1. From germline, CDR1 is SSHAT and CDR2 FNYEAQ (reference sequence). The CDR3 reads CASSLARGPYNEQFF. Written as DNA, the CDR3 is TGTGCCAGCAGCTTAGCGAGGGGGCCCTACAATGAGCAGTTCTTC.

This chain joins TRBV2 and TRBJ2-5; 11 positions agree with TRBD2. Germline trimming cut 7 bases from V and 6 bases from J; bases unmatched to any gene: 13. This CDR3 spans 16 amino acids. In germline, CDR1 is SNHLY, CDR2 FYNNEI. CDR3 nucleotide sequence: TGTGCCAGCACGGGAAGAACTAGCGGGGGTAGCAAGACCCAGTACTTC. Translation gives CASTGRTSGGSKTQYF.

This sequence joins TRBV7-3 and TRBJ2-2; the D is unclear. V gave up 3 bases and J gave up 4 bases, with 12 bases separating them. CDR1 is SGHTA and CDR2 is FQGTGA in the germline V gene. This CDR3 spans 15 amino acids. CDR3 DNA sequence: TGTGCCAGCAGCTTCATAGTTTCGGGCACCGGGGAGCTGTTTTTT. It yields the protein CASSFIVSGTGELFF. The full variable domain, rest sourced from reference TRBV7-3 and TRBJ2-2, is GAGVSQTPSNKVTEKGKYVELRCDPISGHTALYWYRQSLGQGPEFLIYFQGTGAADDSGLPNDRFFAVRPEGSVSTLKIQRTERGDSAVYLCASSFIVSGTGELFFGEGSRLTVL.

The V gene is TRBV11-2, the J gene TRBJ1-2; no clear D gene. Germline V gene lookup returns CDR1 SGHAT and CDR2 FQNNGV. This CDR3 spans 13 amino acids. V was cut by 1 base and J by 4 bases, with 7 bases left in between. The CDR3 DNA follows: TGTGCCAGCAGCTTAGGGAGCACCTATGGCTACACCTTC. Translating it yields CASSLGSTYGYTF.

This clone was seen only once. The chain couples TRBV30 to TRBJ2-1; D call uncertain. The germline gives CDR1 GTSNPN, CDR2 SVGIG (reference sequence). The ends were cut back, 5 bases at V and 6 bases at J, with 8 bases in the middle. The CDR3 covers 11 residues. The CDR3 loop reads CAWAGANEQFF. The DNA of the CDR3 is TGTGCCTGGGCCGGAGCCAATGAGCAGTTCTTC. Using reference TRBV30 and TRBJ2-1 for the parts outside the CDR3, the full variable domain is SQTIHQWPATLVQPVGSPLSLECTVEGTSNPNLYWYRQAAGRGLQLLFYSVGIGQISSEVPQNLSASRPQDRQFILSSKKLLLSDSGFYLCAWAGANEQFFGPGTRLTVL.

This rearrangement joins TRBV7-3 to TRBJ1-1; 7 nucleotides line up with TRBD1. CDR1 SGHTA and CDR2 FQGTGA come from the germline V gene. The CDR3 covers 13 residues. Unmatched junction bases numbered 0, after V lost 2 bases and J lost 3 bases. The CDR3 is CASSLGTDTEAFF. CDR3 DNA: TGTGCCAGCAGCTTAGGGACAGACACTGAAGCTTTCTTT.

Comment on this clone: The sample contains more than one DNA sequence encoding this CDR3. The chain links TRBV2 to TRBJ1-3; TRBD1 agrees at 8 bases. The CDR3 extends over 16 amino acids. V was clipped by 4 bases and J by 0 bases; unmatched bases: 5. Germline CDR1 reads SNHLY; CDR2 reads FYNNEI. The CDR3 sequence: CASSAGQGFSGNTIYF. CDR3 DNA sequence: TGTGCCAGCAGTGCAGGACAGGGATTCTCTGGAAACACCATATATTTT.

The chain is built from TRBV4-1 and TRBJ1-2, with 11 bases identical to TRBD1. This CDR3 contains 16 residues. V shed 4 bases and J 0 bases; nucleotides not matched to a gene: 4. Per the germline V gene, CDR1 is MGHRA and CDR2 is YSYEKL. CDR3 in amino acids: CASSLGQGAPNYGYTF. The CDR3 coding sequence is TGCGCCAGCAGCCTCGGACAGGGGGCACCTAACTATGGCTACACCTTC.

This chain uses TRBV7-2 with TRBJ1-5; D call uncertain. Trimming took off 1 base at V and 4 bases at J, with 11 bases between the two ends. The CDR3 has 15 residues. Germline V gene sequence: CDR1 SGHTA, CDR2 FQGNSA. The chain's CDR3 is CASSLELQINQPQHF. The DNA for the CDR3 is TGTGCCAGCAGCTTAGAGTTACAGATTAATCAGCCCCAGCATTTT.

This clone has a handful of counts. The V and J genes are TRBV19 and TRBJ2-7; possibly TRBD1 for D (6 bases). This CDR3 comprises 13 residues. Germline CDR1 reads LNHDA; CDR2 reads SQIVND (reference sequence). The germline V and J ends were trimmed by 9 bases and 0 bases, with 12 bases remaining between them. This chain's CDR3 is CASQGPFSYEQYF. The CDR3 coding sequence is TGTGCCAGCCAGGGGCCTTTCTCCTACGAGCAGTACTTC. The full variable domain, completed using reference TRBV19 and TRBJ2-7, is DGGITQSPKYLFRKEGQNVTLSCEQNLNHDAMYWYRQDPGQGLRLIYYSQIVNDFQKGDIAEGYSVSREKKESFPLTVTSAQKNPTAFYLCASQGPFSYEQYFGPGTRLTVT.

This sequence joins TRBV19 and TRBJ2-7; a possible D gene is TRBD1 (5 bases). Looked up from germline, CDR1 is LNHDA and CDR2 is SQIVND (reference sequence). CDR3 length equals 14 residues. Trimming took off 7 bases at V and 5 bases at J, with 18 bases between the two ends. The CDR3 is CASKLAGSQHEQYF. CDR3 DNA sequence: TGTGCCAGTAAGCTGGCAGGGTCTCAGCACGAGCAGTACTTC.

The J gene is TRBJ2-7, the V gene TRBV7-9, with 15 bases lining up with TRBD2. Losses at the gene ends were 5 bases for V and 3 bases for J; bases not matched to a gene: 14. The CDR3 is made up of 19 amino acids. Per germline, CDR1 SEHNR and CDR2 FQNEAQ (reference sequence). CDR3: CASSLGTSGGPNPIYEQYF. The CDR3 region has the DNA TGTGCCAGCAGCCTTGGGACTAGCGGGGGGCCAAACCCTATCTACGAGCAGTACTTC.

V and J are TRBV10-3 and TRBJ1-1; TRBD1 agrees at 8 bases. Germline trimming cut 0 bases from V and 6 bases from J; bases unmatched to any gene: 6. This CDR3 region has 15 residues. From germline, CDR1 is ENHRY and CDR2 SYGVKD. CDR3 nucleotide sequence: TGTGCCATCAGTGAGTCGCTCGAACAGGGGGCTGAAGCTTTCTTT. This sequence encodes CAISESLEQGAEAFF.

The V call is TRBV27, the J call TRBJ2-7; 7 bases are a match to TRBD1. The CDR3 sequence is 14 residues long. With V trimmed by 4 bases and J by 2 bases, 5 bases remained unmatched. Germline-derived CDR1 and CDR2 are MNHEY and SMNVEV (reference sequence). This CDR3 is CASSSGTVTYEQYF. For the CDR3, the DNA is TGTGCCAGCAGTTCAGGGACAGTTACCTACGAGCAGTACTTC.

The rearrangement links TRBV18 to TRBJ1-2; 7 nucleotides line up with TRBD1. From germline, CDR1 is KGHSH and CDR2 LQKENI. After removal of 4 bases from V and 4 bases from J, the junction contained 9 bases not matched to a gene. The length of the CDR3 is 15 residues. CDR3 DNA: TGTGCCAGCTCACTAAGGGACAGCGAGACCTATGGCTACACCTTC. It yields the protein CASSLRDSETYGYTF.

This rearrangement joins TRBV6-6 to TRBJ1-2; 8 bases are shared with TRBD1. Trimming cost V 5 bases and J 8 bases; bases outside gene matches: 7. The CDR3 covers 13 residues. Germline assignment: CDR1 MNHNY and CDR2 SVGAGI (reference sequence). CDR3: CASSAWTGTGYTF. CDR3 coding DNA: TGTGCCAGCAGTGCCTGGACAGGGACGGGCTACACCTTC.

This rearrangement joins TRBV7-9 to TRBJ2-5; D possibly corresponds to TRBD1 (6 bases). Germline values: CDR1 SEHNR, CDR2 FQNEAQ (reference sequence). The germline V and J ends were trimmed by 5 bases and 5 bases, with 21 bases remaining between them. CDR3 length: 16 amino acids. The CDR3 sequence: CASSPHNRVRSETQYF. The CDR3 bases are TGTGCCAGCAGCCCGCACAACAGGGTTCGGAGTGAGACCCAGTACTTC.

V gene TRBV7-2 combines with J gene TRBJ2-1; D is unresolved. V lost 1 base and J lost 7, with 11 bases in between. Germline V lookup: CDR1 SGHTA, CDR2 FQGNSA. This CDR3 spans 14 amino acids. The CDR3 sequence is CASSLVLEENEQFF. CDR3 bases: TGTGCCAGCAGCTTAGTTCTAGAAGAAAATGAGCAGTTCTTC.

This clone appeared a single time. The chain has TRBV4-2 and TRBJ1-1; perhaps TRBD1 as D (6 bases). The CDR3 contains 18 residues. Germline CDR1 is LGHNA and CDR2 is YNFKEQ. The ends were cut back, 0 bases at V and 0 bases at J, with 17 bases in the middle. This CDR3 is CASSQERLGTLMNTEAFF. The CDR3 DNA is TGTGCCAGCAGCCAAGAAAGGCTTGGGACACTAATGAACACTGAAGCTTTCTTT.